A selection of T cell receptor beta chains follows, all from one sample in a study of T cells in Graves' hyperthyroidism and ophthalmopathy. TCRdb re-called the multiplex PCR reads with MiXCR, one entry per CDR3 protein. The sample gives hundreds of thousands of distinct CDR3 sequences, roughly a third of which show up once; around a third is in the top ten. The source material was blood. These receptors were collected from a woman aged 40 to 50 with Graves' hyperthyroidism. Both conserved end residues are part of each CDR3. A D gene is named only where the DNA matches it firmly. A clone size is listed for some rows: how often the clone was seen (once, few, many), or a class if it is expanded.

D gene	clone size	V gene	J gene	CDR3 DNA	CDR3 protein
-	-	TRBV11-1	TRBJ2-2	TGTGCCAGCAGCTTAGTGGACTCTTACACCGGGGAGCTGTTTTTT	CASSLVDSYTGELFF
-	many	TRBV10-1	TRBJ1-5	TGCGCCAGCAGCCCCGGGTCGAATAGCAATCAGCCCCAGCATTTT	CASSPGSNSNQPQHF
TRBD1	-	TRBV7-9	TRBJ2-7	TGTGCCAGCAGCCAAGATGACAGGGAAGTACACGAGCAGTACTTC	CASSQDDREVHEQYF
TRBD1	-	TRBV11-1	TRBJ2-7	TGTGCCAACTCACCGGGACAGGTCGTATACGAGCAGTACTTC	CANSPGQVVYEQYF
-	many	TRBV2	TRBJ1-3	TGTGCCAGCAGGGTATCGGGAGGTACCTCTGGAAACACCATATATTTT	CASRVSGGTSGNTIYF
TRBD1	few	TRBV29-1	TRBJ1-1	TGCAGCGTTACCACAGGGGACACTGAAGCTTTCTTT	CSVTTGDTEAFF
-	few	TRBV4-2	TRBJ2-6	TGTGCCAGCAGCCAAGATATTCGGGGGAATGGGGCCAACGTCCTGACTTTC	CASSQDIRGNGANVLTF
-	few	TRBV12-5	TRBJ2-7	TGTGCTAGTGGTTTGGTACGGGACGAGCAGTACTTC	CASGLVRDEQYF
-	many	TRBV12-3/TRBV12-4	TRBJ1-5	TGTGCCAGCAGCTTGGGAACGAATCAGCCCCAGCATTTT	CASSLGTNQPQHF
-	few	TRBV7-9	TRBJ1-1	TGTGCCAGCAGCCATAGCGCCCCGAACACTGAAGCTTTCTTT	CASSHSAPNTEAFF
TRBD1	many	TRBV12-3/TRBV12-4	TRBJ2-2	TGTGCCAGCAGTCAAGGACAGGCGAACACCGGGGAGCTGTTTTTT	CASSQGQANTGELFF
-	few	TRBV10-3	TRBJ1-5	TGTGCCAGCAGTGGATCCGGGGGCAATCAGCCCCAGCATTTT	CASSGSGGNQPQHF
-	-	TRBV7-2	TRBJ1-6	TGTGCCAGCAGCTTAGCGGGCCGGGGCCTCCACTTT	CASSLAGRGLHF
TRBD1	few	TRBV5-1	TRBJ1-2	TGCGCCAGCAGCTTGACGGGACAGGGGAGTAGCTATGGCTACACCTTC	CASSLTGQGSSYGYTF
TRBD2	many	TRBV10-1	TRBJ2-7	TGCGCCAGCAGTGAGTTCGGACTAGCGGGGGCGGGAGAGCAGTACTTC	CASSEFGLAGAGEQYF
TRBD1	many	TRBV14	TRBJ1-2	TGTGCCAGCTCCGGGACAGTCAACTATGGCTACACCTTC	CASSGTVNYGYTF
TRBD2	-	TRBV20-1	TRBJ2-5	TGCAGTGCTAGAGATGGGGGGCTAGCGGGGAAAGAGACCCAGTACTTC	CSARDGGLAGKETQYF
TRBD1	-	TRBV14	TRBJ1-1	TGTGCCAGCAGCCAGTTTACAGGGGTGGCACCCTACGCTTTCTTT	CASSQFTGVAPYAFF
TRBD1	-	TRBV5-1	TRBJ1-1	TGCGCCAGCAGCGAGGACAGGGTACCCCTGAACACTGAAGCTTTCTTT	CASSEDRVPLNTEAFF
-	-	TRBV20-1	TRBJ1-1	TGCAGTGCTAGAGGAAGTATGAACACTGAAGCTTTCTTT	CSARGSMNTEAFF
-	few	TRBV4-3	TRBJ1-5	TGCGCCAGCAGCCAAGAGGCCCTGGAGCGCAATCAGCCCCAGCATTTT	CASSQEALERNQPQHF
-	many	TRBV9	TRBJ1-6	TGTGCCAGCAGCGTAGATGGACAGTATAATTCACCCCTCCACTTT	CASSVDGQYNSPLHF
TRBD1	many	TRBV7-2	TRBJ2-7	TGTGCCAGCAGCTCGTACAGGGGGCAGTACGAGCAGTACTTC	CASSSYRGQYEQYF
-	many	TRBV25-1	TRBJ1-2	TGTGCCAGCAGTGGCCAGGGTGGCTACACCTTC	CASSGQGGYTF
-	many	TRBV12-3/TRBV12-4	TRBJ2-5	TGTGCCAGCAGTTTGGAAGCTGCAGAGCAGACCCAGTACTTC	CASSLEAAEQTQYF
-	many	TRBV7-8	TRBJ2-2	TGTGCCAGCAGCTTAGACGGGAGTTGGACCGGGGAGCTGTTTTTT	CASSLDGSWTGELFF
-	-	TRBV28	TRBJ2-5	TGTGCCAGCAGTTCACTTGGCAGGGAAGAGACCCAGTACTTC	CASSSLGREETQYF
-	-	TRBV7-3	TRBJ2-2	TGTGCCAGCAGCTCACGGACAAGTCCTGAGCACGGGGAGCTGTTTTTT	CASSSRTSPEHGELFF
TRBD1	-	TRBV14	TRBJ1-2	TGTGCCAGCAGCCCCGAAGACAGGGATGGCTACACCTTC	CASSPEDRDGYTF
-	-	TRBV7-8	TRBJ1-3	TGTGCCAGCAGTCGCCAAGAGACTGGAAACACCATATATTTT	CASSRQETGNTIYF
TRBD1	-	TRBV7-9	TRBJ2-7	TGCGCCAGCAGCCAGGGACAGGGTCTTACAGAGCAGTACTTC	CASSQGQGLTEQYF
-	-	TRBV27	TRBJ2-7	TGTGCCACCCGACCCCCGCAGGGCACTACGTGGGAGCAGTACTTC	CATRPPQGTTWEQYF
-	-	TRBV7-2	TRBJ2-7	TGCGCCAGCAGCCAAGAAATGACGAGACCATCGAAGACAGGCCTCGCCGCCCGCGAGCAGTACTTC	CASSQEMTRPSKTGLAAREQYF
-	-	TRBV20-1	TRBJ2-3	TGCAGTGCTCAACAGGGCCAAAGCACAGATACGCAGTATTTT	CSAQQGQSTDTQYF
-	-	TRBV10-3	TRBJ2-1	TGTGCCATCAGTCCAGGGGGGGCTTACAATGAGCAGTTCTTC	CAISPGGAYNEQFF
-	-	TRBV20-1	TRBJ2-7	TGCAGTGCTAGGGTCAGGGGCAATGAGCAGTACTTC	CSARVRGNEQYF
-	few	TRBV6-5	TRBJ1-5	TGTGCCAGCAGTTGGTTGCATAGCAATCAGCCCCAGCATTTT	CASSWLHSNQPQHF
-	few	TRBV4-3	TRBJ1-4	TGCGCCAGCAGCCAAGATTGGGAAGCGCTTGAACTGTTTTTT	CASSQDWEALELFF
-	many	TRBV19	TRBJ1-2	TGTGCCATCTCGGGACCAACGGCGGGTGGCTACACCTTC	CAISGPTAGGYTF
-	many	TRBV7-9	TRBJ2-7	TGTGCCAGCAGCTTGGCGGAGGTCTCCTACGAGCAGTACTTC	CASSLAEVSYEQYF